The rows below give T cell receptor beta chains drawn from one sample of a study of shared clonotypes between healthy human individuals. Here immunoSEQ multiplex PCR was the method, and the copy in TCRdb shows in-frame clones only, minus some. The repertoire holds a few million clones, 85% to 95% seen once, with about 0.36% in the top ten. The sample comprised naive CD4+ T cells from PBMCs. The receptors were gathered from a man in his late teens or twenties in good health. Some clones in this sample may be carry-over from other donors' samples. Each CDR3 is given with its conserved first and last residue. D genes are given only for firm matches. Clone size, where shown, is once, few, many, or a class for clones that have expanded.

D: NA
V: TRBV4-1
J: TRBJ1-1
size: NA
DNA: TGCGCCAGCAGTCGGGGGGAGAGGGCGGACACTGAAGCTTTCTTT
CDR3: CASSRGERADTEAFF

D: TRBD2
V: TRBV18
J: TRBJ2-1
size: NA
DNA: TGTGCCAGCTCATTGCTAGCGGCCTACAATGAGCAGTTCTTC
CDR3: CASSLLAAYNEQFF

D: NA
V: TRBV9
J: TRBJ2-2
size: NA
DNA: TGTGCCAGCAGCCCACGACTAGAAAGGGCCGGGGAGCTGTTTTTT
CDR3: CASSPRLERAGELFF

D: NA
V: TRBV15
J: TRBJ2-7
size: once
DNA: TGTGCCACCAGCAGAGAGCTTGGCCGAGGTTACTACGAGCAGTACTTC
CDR3: CATSRELGRGYYEQYF

D: NA
V: TRBV2
J: TRBJ2-3
size: NA
DNA: TGTGCCAGCAGTGAAGATCACGGAGCCGGCGCGCAGTATTTT
CDR3: CASSEDHGAGAQYF

D: NA
V: TRBV30
J: TRBJ2-7
size: NA
DNA: TGTGCCTGGAGTGTAATTGGGGGGAACGAGCAGTACTTC
CDR3: CAWSVIGGNEQYF

D: TRBD1
V: TRBV10-3
J: TRBJ1-3
size: NA
DNA: TGTGCCATCAGGACTGACAGGGTCCCTGGAAACACCATATATTTT
CDR3: CAIRTDRVPGNTIYF

D: NA
V: TRBV28
J: TRBJ2-7
size: NA
DNA: TGTGCCAGCAGTTTTCAGGGGCGCATATACGAGCAGTACTTC
CDR3: CASSFQGRIYEQYF

D: NA
V: TRBV27
J: TRBJ1-5
size: NA
DNA: TGTGCCAGCAGCCCGGGCAGGAGTAGCAATCAGCCCCAGCATTTT
CDR3: CASSPGRSSNQPQHF

D: NA
V: TRBV4-3
J: TRBJ2-7
size: NA
DNA: TGCGCCAGCAGCCAAGCCCACAGCTACGAGCAGTACTTC
CDR3: CASSQAHSYEQYF

D: TRBD2
V: TRBV5-4
J: TRBJ2-1
size: NA
DNA: TGTGCCAGCAGCTTGACCGGGACTAGCGGGATTAGCTCCTACAATGAGCAGTTCTTC
CDR3: CASSLTGTSGISSYNEQFF

D: NA
V: TRBV6-1
J: TRBJ2-5
size: NA
DNA: TGTGCCAGCGGTGTTTTAGGGTCGGGGTTTGCAGAGACCCAGTACTTC
CDR3: CASGVLGSGFAETQYF

D: NA
V: TRBV19
J: TRBJ1-2
size: once
DNA: TGTGCCAGTAGTATGGCAGGCGGACTAACCCATGGCTACACCTTC
CDR3: CASSMAGGLTHGYTF

D: NA
V: TRBV29-1
J: TRBJ1-2
size: NA
DNA: TGCAGCGTGAGGGGGGAGCTTCCCTATGGCTACACCTTC
CDR3: CSVRGELPYGYTF

D: NA
V: TRBV12-5
J: TRBJ2-3
size: NA
DNA: TGTGCTAGTGGTTTGGGGCGGTGGGACGCGGGAGATACGCAGTATTTT
CDR3: CASGLGRWDAGDTQYF

D: NA
V: TRBV4-1
J: TRBJ1-5
size: few
DNA: TGCGCCAGCAGCCAAGTTGAGGGGCGAGACAATCAGCCCCAGCATTTT
CDR3: CASSQVEGRDNQPQHF

D: TRBD1
V: TRBV6-6
J: TRBJ2-5
size: NA
DNA: TGTGCCAGCAGCTGGGACAGGAAAGAGACCCAGTACTTC
CDR3: CASSWDRKETQYF

D: NA
V: TRBV6-7
J: TRBJ2-7
size: NA
DNA: TGTGCCAGCAGTTACCACCGGGCTTGGGAGCTGGTTTACGAGCAGTACTTC
CDR3: CASSYHRAWELVYEQYF

D: NA
V: TRBV5-6
J: TRBJ2-1
size: NA
DNA: TGTGCCAGCAGTTTTAACCTGGGTATGGATGAGCAGTTCTTC
CDR3: CASSFNLGMDEQFF

D: NA
V: TRBV5-1
J: TRBJ1-2
size: NA
DNA: TGCGCCAGCGGGGCAGGATCTCACTATGGCTACACCTTC
CDR3: CASGAGSHYGYTF

D: NA
V: TRBV6-5
J: TRBJ1-5
size: NA
DNA: TGTGCCAGCAGTTACTCGATACTTGGAAATCAGCCCCAGCATTTT
CDR3: CASSYSILGNQPQHF

D: NA
V: TRBV5-5
J: TRBJ2-4
size: few
DNA: TGTGCCAGCAGCTTGGCCGGCGCAGGGGTAAACATTCAGTACTTC
CDR3: CASSLAGAGVNIQYF

D: TRBD1
V: TRBV5-1
J: TRBJ1-2
size: NA
DNA: TGCGCCAGCAGCTTAAGACAGGGTGGGGGCTACACCTTC
CDR3: CASSLRQGGGYTF

D: NA
V: TRBV19
J: TRBJ2-7
size: NA
DNA: TGTGCCAGTAGTATTCGGAACGAGCAGTACTTC
CDR3: CASSIRNEQYF

D: NA
V: TRBV2
J: TRBJ1-5
size: NA
DNA: TGTGCCAGTGAGTGGACAGCGGATCAGCCCCAGCATTTT
CDR3: CASEWTADQPQHF

D: NA
V: TRBV2
J: TRBJ1-5
size: NA
DNA: TGTGCCAGCCGGGGGAACAGACGAGGTGGCAATCAGCCCCAGCATTTT
CDR3: CASRGNRRGGNQPQHF

D: TRBD2
V: TRBV9
J: TRBJ2-5
size: NA
DNA: TGTGCCAGCAGCGTAGTAGGGCGGGGGGGTCTCCAAGAGACCCAGTACTTC
CDR3: CASSVVGRGGLQETQYF

D: NA
V: TRBV11-2
J: TRBJ2-4
size: NA
DNA: TGTGCCAGCAGGCGAGGGCCTGTCAAAAACATTCAGTACTTC
CDR3: CASRRGPVKNIQYF

D: TRBD1
V: TRBV19
J: TRBJ1-1
size: NA
DNA: TGTGCCAGTAGCCTACAGGGGATGAACACTGAAGCTTTCTTT
CDR3: CASSLQGMNTEAFF

D: TRBD2
V: TRBV13
J: TRBJ2-1
size: NA
DNA: TGTGCCAGCAGCTTAGGGACTAGCGGGAGCTGGAATGAGCAGTTCTTC
CDR3: CASSLGTSGSWNEQFF

D: TRBD1
V: TRBV9
J: TRBJ2-3
size: NA
DNA: TGTGCCAGCAGCCCCGGGACAGCCAGCACAGATACGCAGTATTTT
CDR3: CASSPGTASTDTQYF

D: NA
V: TRBV28
J: TRBJ1-1
size: NA
DNA: TGTGCCAGCAGTTCAGTTGAAGCTTTCTTT
CDR3: CASSSVEAFF

D: TRBD2
V: TRBV6-5
J: TRBJ2-3
size: NA
DNA: TGTGCCAGCAGGAGACTAGCGGGAGGGCCGGATACGCAGTATTTT
CDR3: CASRRLAGGPDTQYF

D: NA
V: TRBV11-2
J: TRBJ2-3
size: few
DNA: TGTGCCAGCAGCTTATCAGGGAGCAGCACAGATACGCAGTATTTT
CDR3: CASSLSGSSTDTQYF

D: NA
V: TRBV5-6
J: TRBJ1-1
size: NA
DNA: TGTGCCAGCAGCTATGTTGGGGGACTGAACACTGAAGCTTTCTTT
CDR3: CASSYVGGLNTEAFF

D: NA
V: TRBV7-9
J: TRBJ2-1
size: NA
DNA: TGTGCCAGCAGCTCCACTTGGGGGGGCGGGTCCTACAATGAGCAGTTCTTC
CDR3: CASSSTWGGGSYNEQFF

D: NA
V: TRBV19
J: TRBJ1-3
size: NA
DNA: TGTGCCAGTAGGACAGGCGAGAGAAACACCATATATTTT
CDR3: CASRTGERNTIYF

D: NA
V: TRBV7-9
J: TRBJ2-4
size: NA
DNA: TGTGCCAGCAGCCTGGGAGCAGCCAAAAACATTCAGTACTTC
CDR3: CASSLGAAKNIQYF

D: NA
V: TRBV7-3
J: TRBJ2-3
size: NA
DNA: TGTGCCAGCAGCTTAAATGGTCCTCTCAAAGTGTCTCCGGATACGCAGTATTTT
CDR3: CASSLNGPLKVSPDTQYF

D: TRBD1
V: TRBV6-5
J: TRBJ2-2
size: once
DNA: TGTGCCAGCAGTTACCGACAGGGGAGGTTCGCCGGGGAGCTGTTTTTT
CDR3: CASSYRQGRFAGELFF

D: NA
V: TRBV11-1
J: TRBJ2-2
size: few
DNA: TGTGCCAGCAGCTCCTATACGAACACCGGGGAGCTGTTTTTT
CDR3: CASSSYTNTGELFF

D: NA
V: TRBV5-1
J: TRBJ1-3
size: NA
DNA: TGCGCCAGCAGCCTTGCCGGGTCCGCTTACGGAAACACCATATATTTT
CDR3: CASSLAGSAYGNTIYF

D: TRBD1
V: TRBV28
J: TRBJ1-5
size: NA
DNA: TGTGCCAGCAGGCCCGCGGGACAGGGTATGAGTCAGCCCCAGCATTTT
CDR3: CASRPAGQGMSQPQHF

D: NA
V: TRBV29-1
J: TRBJ2-7
size: NA
DNA: TGCAGCGCCACCGCGAACGGCTACGAGCAGTACTTC
CDR3: CSATANGYEQYF

D: NA
V: TRBV7-8
J: TRBJ1-1
size: NA
DNA: TGTGCCAGCAGCTTAGCAGGTTGGGACACTGAAGCTTTCTTT
CDR3: CASSLAGWDTEAFF

D: NA
V: TRBV5-1
J: TRBJ2-7
size: NA
DNA: TGCGCCAGCAGCCCATTAGACTCCTACCTCACCTACGAGCAGTACTTC
CDR3: CASSPLDSYLTYEQYF

D: TRBD1
V: TRBV15
J: TRBJ2-3
size: NA
DNA: TGTGCCACCAGCAGTCCGGACAGGGGGCAAGATACGCAGTATTTT
CDR3: CATSSPDRGQDTQYF

D: NA
V: TRBV6-6
J: TRBJ1-2
size: NA
DNA: TGTGCCAGCAGTTACTCGGACGGAAGGTATGGCTACACCTTC
CDR3: CASSYSDGRYGYTF

D: NA
V: TRBV2
J: TRBJ1-1
size: NA
DNA: TGTGCCAGCAGCGTGGAACGGGGGGGCGCTGAAGCTTTCTTT
CDR3: CASSVERGGAEAFF

D: NA
V: TRBV5-1
J: TRBJ2-3
size: NA
DNA: TGCGCCAGCAGCAGCGACCCGTACGGGACAGATACGCAGTATTTT
CDR3: CASSSDPYGTDTQYF

D: TRBD1
V: TRBV28
J: TRBJ1-5
size: NA
DNA: TGTGCCAGCAGTTTAGGGGGGGGACAGGGCTATCAGCCCCAGCATTTT
CDR3: CASSLGGGQGYQPQHF

D: TRBD1
V: TRBV4-1
J: TRBJ1-4
size: NA
DNA: TGCGCCAGCAGCCCATCTGCCGGGACAGGGGATGAAAAACTGTTTTTT
CDR3: CASSPSAGTGDEKLFF

D: NA
V: TRBV7-9
J: TRBJ2-5
size: NA
DNA: TGTGCCAGCAGCTTGATGGGGGCTGGAGATGAGACCCAGTACTTC
CDR3: CASSLMGAGDETQYF